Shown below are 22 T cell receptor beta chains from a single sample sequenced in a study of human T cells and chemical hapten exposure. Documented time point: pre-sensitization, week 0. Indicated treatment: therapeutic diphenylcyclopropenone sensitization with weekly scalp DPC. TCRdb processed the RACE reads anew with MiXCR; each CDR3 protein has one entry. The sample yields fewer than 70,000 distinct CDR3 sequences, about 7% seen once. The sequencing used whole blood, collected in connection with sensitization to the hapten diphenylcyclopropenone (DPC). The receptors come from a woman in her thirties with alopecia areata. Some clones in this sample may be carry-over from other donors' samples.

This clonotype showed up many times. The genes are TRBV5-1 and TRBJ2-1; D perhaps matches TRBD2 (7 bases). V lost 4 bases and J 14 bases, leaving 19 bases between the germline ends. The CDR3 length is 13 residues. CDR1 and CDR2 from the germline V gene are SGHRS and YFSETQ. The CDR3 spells CASSTGGHLAKFF. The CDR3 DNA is TGCGCCAGCAGCACGGGGGGACATCTCGCTAAGTTCTTC.

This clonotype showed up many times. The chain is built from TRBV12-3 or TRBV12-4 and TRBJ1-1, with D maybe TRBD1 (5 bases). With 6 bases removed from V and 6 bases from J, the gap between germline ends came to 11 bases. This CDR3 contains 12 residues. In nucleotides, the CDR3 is TGTGCCAGCAGCCGCTGGGGGGCTGAAGCTTTCTTT. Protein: CASSRWGAEAFF.

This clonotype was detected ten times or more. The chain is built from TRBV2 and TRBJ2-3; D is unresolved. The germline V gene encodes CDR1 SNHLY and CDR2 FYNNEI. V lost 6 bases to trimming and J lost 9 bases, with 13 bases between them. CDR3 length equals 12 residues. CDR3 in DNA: TGTGCCAGCAGGCAGGCCGTTGGGACGCAGTATTTT. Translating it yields CASRQAVGTQYF.

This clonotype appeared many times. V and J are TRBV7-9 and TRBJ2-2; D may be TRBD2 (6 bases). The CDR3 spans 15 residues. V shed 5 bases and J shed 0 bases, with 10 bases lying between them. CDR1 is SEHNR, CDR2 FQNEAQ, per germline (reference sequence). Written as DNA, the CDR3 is TGTGCCAGCAGCAAGACTAGGTCGAACACCGGGGAGCTGTTTTTT. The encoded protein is CASSKTRSNTGELFF.

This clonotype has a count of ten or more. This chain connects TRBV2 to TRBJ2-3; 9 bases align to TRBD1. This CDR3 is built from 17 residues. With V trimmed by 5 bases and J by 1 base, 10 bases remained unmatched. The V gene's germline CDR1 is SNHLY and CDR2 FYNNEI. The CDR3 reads CASSSSWDREGTDTQYF. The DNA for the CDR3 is TGTGCCAGCAGTTCTAGCTGGGACAGGGAGGGCACAGATACGCAGTATTTT.

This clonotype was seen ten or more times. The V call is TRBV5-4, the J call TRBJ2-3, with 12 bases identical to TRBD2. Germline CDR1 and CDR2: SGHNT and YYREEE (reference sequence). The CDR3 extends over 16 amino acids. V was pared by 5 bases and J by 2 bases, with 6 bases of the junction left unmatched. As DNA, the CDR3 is TGTGCCAGCAGGAACGGACTAGCGGGGATCACAGATACGCAGTATTTT. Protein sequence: CASRNGLAGITDTQYF.

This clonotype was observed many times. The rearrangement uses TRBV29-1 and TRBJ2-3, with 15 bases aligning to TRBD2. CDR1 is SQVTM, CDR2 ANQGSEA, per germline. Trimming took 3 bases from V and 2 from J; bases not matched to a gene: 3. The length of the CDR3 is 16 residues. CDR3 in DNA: TGCAGCGTTGAGGGACTAGCGGGGGGTAACACAGATACGCAGTATTTT. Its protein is CSVEGLAGGNTDTQYF.

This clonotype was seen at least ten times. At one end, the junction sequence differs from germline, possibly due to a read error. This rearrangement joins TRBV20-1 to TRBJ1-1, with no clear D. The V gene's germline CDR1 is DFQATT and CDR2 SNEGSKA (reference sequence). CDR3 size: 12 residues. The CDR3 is CSAREWVSEAFF. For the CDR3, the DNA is TGCAGTGCTCGAGAGTGGGTTTCTGAAGCTTTCTTT.

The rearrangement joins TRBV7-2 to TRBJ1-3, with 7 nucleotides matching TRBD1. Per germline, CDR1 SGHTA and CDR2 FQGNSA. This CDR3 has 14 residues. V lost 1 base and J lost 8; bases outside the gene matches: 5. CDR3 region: CASSLEDRVDTIYF. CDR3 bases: TGTGCCAGCAGCTTAGAAGACAGGGTTGACACCATATATTTT.

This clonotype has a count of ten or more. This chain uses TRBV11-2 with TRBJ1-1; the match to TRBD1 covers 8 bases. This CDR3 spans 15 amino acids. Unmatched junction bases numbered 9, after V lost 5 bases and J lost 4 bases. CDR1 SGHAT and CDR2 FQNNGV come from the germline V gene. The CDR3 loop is CASSQPGQAVTEAFF. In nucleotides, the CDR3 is TGTGCCAGCAGCCAACCGGGACAGGCGGTCACTGAAGCTTTCTTT.

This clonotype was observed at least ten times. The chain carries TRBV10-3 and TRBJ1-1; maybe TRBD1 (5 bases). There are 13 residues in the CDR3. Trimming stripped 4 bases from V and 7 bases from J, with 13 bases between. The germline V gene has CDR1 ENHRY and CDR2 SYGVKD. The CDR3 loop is CAISGPSGGEAFF. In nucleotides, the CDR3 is TGTGCCATCAGTGGACCAAGTGGGGGTGAAGCTTTCTTT.

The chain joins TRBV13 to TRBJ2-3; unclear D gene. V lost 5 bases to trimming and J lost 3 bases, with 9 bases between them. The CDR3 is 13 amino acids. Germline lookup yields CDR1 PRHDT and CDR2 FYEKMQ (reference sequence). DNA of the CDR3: TGTGCCAGCAGCCCCGTCGGGACAGATACGCAGTATTTT. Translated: CASSPVGTDTQYF.

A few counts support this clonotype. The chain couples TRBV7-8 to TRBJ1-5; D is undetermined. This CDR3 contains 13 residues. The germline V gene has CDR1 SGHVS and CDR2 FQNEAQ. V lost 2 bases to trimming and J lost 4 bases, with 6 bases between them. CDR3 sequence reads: CASSLKGNQPQHF. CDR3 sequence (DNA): TGTGCCAGCAGCTTAAAAGGAAATCAGCCCCAGCATTTT.

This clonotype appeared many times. The chain's CDR3 is CSVVGGYEQYF. In DNA, the CDR3 is TGCAGCGTTGTGGGGGGGTACGAGCAGTACTTC. The gene calls are TRBV29-1 and TRBJ2-7; TRBD2 aligns across 7 bases. The junction had 1 base not matched to a gene; V was cut back by 4 bases and J by 4 bases. From germline, CDR1 is SQVTM and CDR2 ANQGSEA. CDR3 size: 11 residues.

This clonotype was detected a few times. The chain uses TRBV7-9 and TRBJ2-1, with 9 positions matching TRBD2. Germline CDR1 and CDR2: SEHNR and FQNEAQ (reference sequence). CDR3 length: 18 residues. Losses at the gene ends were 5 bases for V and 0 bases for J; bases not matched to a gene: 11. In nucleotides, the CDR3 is TGTGCCAGCAGCCTTCTCCTAGCGGGGCCCAGCTCCTACAATGAGCAGTTCTTC. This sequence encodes CASSLLLAGPSSYNEQFF.

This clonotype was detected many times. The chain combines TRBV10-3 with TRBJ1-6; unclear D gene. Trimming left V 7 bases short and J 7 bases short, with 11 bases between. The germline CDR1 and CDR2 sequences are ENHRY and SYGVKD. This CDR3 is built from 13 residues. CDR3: CAITGAENSPLHF. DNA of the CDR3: TGTGCCATCACGGGAGCGGAAAATTCACCCCTCCACTTT.

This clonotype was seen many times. CDR3 DNA sequence: TGTGCCACCAGTGATGGTAAAGCAGATACGCAGTATTTT. Translated, it gives CATSDGKADTQYF. This chain joins TRBV24-1 and TRBJ2-3; D not resolved. The CDR3 runs 13 residues. Trimming removed 3 bases at V and 4 bases at J, with 7 bases between. Germline CDR1 KGHDR, CDR2 SFDVKD.

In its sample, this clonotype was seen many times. The CDR3 spells CASSPIAGGRTYEQYF. The DNA for the CDR3 is TGTGCCAGCAGCCCAATAGCGGGGGGCAGGACCTACGAGCAGTACTTC. V gene TRBV7-2 combines with J gene TRBJ2-7; 10 nucleotides align to TRBD2. V lost 5 bases, J lost 2 bases, and 9 bases stayed unmatched. This CDR3 is built from 16 residues. The germline V gene encodes CDR1 SGHTA and CDR2 FQGNSA.

CDR3 region: CASGPTGGKETQYF. The DNA for the CDR3 is TGTGCCAGCGGGCCCACGGGGGGGAAAGAGACCCAGTACTTC. The chain employs TRBV7-9 and TRBJ2-5; 8 bases match TRBD2. V dropped 8 bases and J dropped 3; count of bases not matched to a gene: 8. Germline V gene data show CDR1 as SEHNR and CDR2 as FQNEAQ (reference sequence). CDR3 size: 14 residues.

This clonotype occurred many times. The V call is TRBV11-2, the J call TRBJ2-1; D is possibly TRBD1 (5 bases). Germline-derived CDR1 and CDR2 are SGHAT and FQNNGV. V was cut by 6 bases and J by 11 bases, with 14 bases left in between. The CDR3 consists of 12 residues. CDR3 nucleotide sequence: TGTGCCAGCAGGACATGGACAAGGAAGCAGTTCTTC. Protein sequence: CASRTWTRKQFF. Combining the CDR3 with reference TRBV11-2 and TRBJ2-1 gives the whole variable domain EAGVAQSPRYKIIEKRQSVAFWCNPISGHATLYWYQQILGQGPKLLIQFQNNGVVDDSQLPKDRFSAERLKGVDSTLKIQPAKLEDSAVYLCASRTWTRKQFFGPGTRLTVL.

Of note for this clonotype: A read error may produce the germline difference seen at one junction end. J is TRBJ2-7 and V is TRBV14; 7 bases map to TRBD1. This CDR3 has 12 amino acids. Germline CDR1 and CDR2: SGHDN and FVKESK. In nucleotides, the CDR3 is TGTGCCAGCAGCCAGGCGTTGGACAGGCCGCTCTTC. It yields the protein CASSQALDRPLF.

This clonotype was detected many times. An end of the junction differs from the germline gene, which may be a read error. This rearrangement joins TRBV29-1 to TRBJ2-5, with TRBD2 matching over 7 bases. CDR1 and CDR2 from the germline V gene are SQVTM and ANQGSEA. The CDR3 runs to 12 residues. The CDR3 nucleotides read TGCAGCGTCGAAGGGACTAAAGAGACCCAGTACTTC. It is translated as CSVEGTKETQYF.